This T cell receptor (beta chain) was documented in a study of T cells expressing NK-cell markers. Study-level information: Most of the eight sequenced donors were classified as HCMV-seropositive, and one was classified as seronegative. Broader study findings: In a few donors, these clonotypes also led the CD3+CD56-NKG2C+ fraction. Clones of NKG2C+ T cells that had expanded were of unclear HCMV specificity. Dominant NKG2C+ clonotype frequencies of 1.0-7.0% of CD8+ T cells were measured in five or six donors.

The CDR3 is 15 residues long. Germline CDR1 MNHEY, CDR2 SMNVEV (reference sequence). Each CDR3 protein gets one entry in TCRdb, which reprocessed the 5' RACE reads and gives no DNA. The ten most abundant clones cover less than 15% of a sample with some 150,000 distinct CDR3 sequences. As for this clonotype: Its antigen is currently unknown.

This receptor was identified in a man aged 18 to 35 in good health. The material sequenced was blood T cells: a sorted CD56 or NKG2C T cell subset, CD4+ or CD8+ T cells, or bulk PBMC T cells (not recorded which). The rearrangement joins TRBV27 to TRBJ2-1; TCRdb reports TRBD2, a call that lacks DNA to check it against. The CDR3: CASRTSGSLYNEQFF.